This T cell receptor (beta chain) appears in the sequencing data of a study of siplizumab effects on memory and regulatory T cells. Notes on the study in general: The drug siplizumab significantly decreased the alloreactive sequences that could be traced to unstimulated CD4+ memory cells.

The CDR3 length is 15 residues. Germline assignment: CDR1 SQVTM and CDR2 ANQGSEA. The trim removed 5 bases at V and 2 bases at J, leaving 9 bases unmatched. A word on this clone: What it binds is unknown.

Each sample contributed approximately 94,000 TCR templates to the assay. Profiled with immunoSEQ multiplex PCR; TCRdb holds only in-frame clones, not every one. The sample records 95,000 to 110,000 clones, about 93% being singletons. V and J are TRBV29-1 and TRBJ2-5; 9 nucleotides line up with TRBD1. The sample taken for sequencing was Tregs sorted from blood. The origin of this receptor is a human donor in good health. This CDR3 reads CSVSWLQGAQETQYF. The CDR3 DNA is TGCAGCGTTTCCTGGTTACAGGGGGCTCAAGAGACCCAGTACTTC.